The T cell receptor beta chain under discussion was sequenced for a study of blood T cell repertoires in COVID-19. The protocol was immunoSEQ multiplex PCR, while the TCRdb copy is restricted to in-frame clones and leaves out a portion. The sample includes roughly 120,000 clones, more than 75% of them seen just once. The clonotype comes from a man in his 70s with acute or convalescent COVID-19. The sequenced sample was peripheral blood.

CDR3: CASSQSDRGLNQPQHF. For the CDR3, the DNA is TGTGCCAGCAGCCAATCGGACAGGGGGTTGAATCAGCCCCAGCATTTT. The chain links TRBV3-1 (or the pseudogene TRBV3-2) to TRBJ1-5; 10 bases fit TRBD1. V shed 2 bases and J 4 bases; nucleotides not matched to a gene: 5. Germline CDR1 and CDR2: LGHDT and YNNKEL (reference sequence). This CDR3 has 16 amino acids.